This entry describes one T cell receptor (beta chain). Its antigen remains unidentified. The CDR3 runs to 15 residues. Looked up from germline, CDR1 is SGHNT and CDR2 is YYREEE (reference sequence). Deletions cut 0 bases from V and 0 bases from J, with 7 bases between. Cells designated naive CD8 were CD45RO-negative and were positively selected for CCR7, with terminally differentiated effector memory CD45RA+ cells excluded. The study drew its donors from healthy HIV-negative adults without recent acute infections or vaccinations. Only Caucasian adults living in Nashville, Tennessee served as donors. This sample was taken from a study of shared clonotypes between healthy human individuals. Points from the study as a whole: Few donors limited the genetic and exposure-history diversity represented.

TCRdb keeps only in-frame clones here, not all; method: immunoSEQ multiplex PCR. The data hold roughly 850,000 clones, with about 96% observed a single time. Source material: naive CD8+ T cells sorted from blood. The origin of this receptor is a man between 25 and 39 years old in good health. The chain is built from TRBV5-4 and TRBJ1-5, with D uncertain. The CDR3 region has the DNA TGTGCCAGCAGCTTGGGTCGGGGTAGCAATCAGCCCCAGCATTTT. It encodes CASSLGRGSNQPQHF.